The source of this TCR beta chain is a study of blood T cell repertoires in COVID-19. At the level of the study: Samples taken during acute and convalescent COVID-19 were collected in the United States, Italy and Spain.

Clones were read by immunoSEQ multiplex PCR, and TCRdb kept only the in-frame ones, dropping some. The repertoire holds about 74,000 clones, with 84% as singletons. Specimen: peripheral blood. This TCR was sampled from a man aged 65 to 85 with acute or convalescent COVID-19.

The CDR3 reads CASSERQYNSPLHF. The CDR3 DNA reads TGTGCCAGCAGTGAACGACAGTATAATTCACCCCTCCACTTT. V gene TRBV2 combines with J gene TRBJ1-6, with D tentatively TRBD1 (5 bases). The germline V gene encodes CDR1 SNHLY and CDR2 FYNNEI. The CDR3 runs 14 residues. Trimming took off 2 bases at V and 4 bases at J, with 6 bases between the two ends.